One sample yielded the 6 T cell receptor beta chains listed below, sequenced in a study of technical replicates of blood from a few donors. Libraries were prepared by immunoSEQ multiplex PCR; TCRdb keeps only in-frame clonotypes and omits some of them. The table has tens of thousands of clones, 90% to 95% seen once. What was sequenced was T cells isolated from PBMCs. Receptor source: a human donor in good health.

The genes are TRBV19 and TRBJ2-7, with 8 bases aligning to TRBD1. CDR1 and CDR2 (germline): LNHDA, SQIVND (reference sequence). V dropped 5 bases and J dropped 3; count of bases not matched to a gene: 3. The CDR3 extends over 13 amino acids. This chain's CDR3 is CASSQGALYEQYF. The CDR3 DNA is TGTGCCAGTAGTCAGGGGGCCCTCTACGAGCAGTACTTC.

The chain uses TRBV6-5 and TRBJ2-1, with 10 bases lining up with TRBD1. Losses at the gene ends were 0 bases for V and 5 bases for J; bases not matched to a gene: 4. Germline V gene lookup returns CDR1 MNHEY and CDR2 SVGAGI. This CDR3 has 16 residues. CDR3 in DNA: TGTGCCAGCAGTTACTCGGGGGACAGGGGAAACAATGAGCAGTTCTTC. It is translated as CASSYSGDRGNNEQFF.

The V gene is TRBV5-4, the J gene TRBJ1-1; tentative D call: TRBD1 (5 bases). In germline, CDR1 is SGHNT, CDR2 YYREEE (reference sequence). Trimming pared 0 bases from V and 7 bases from J, leaving 13 bases between. The CDR3 length is 14 residues. This CDR3 is CASSLAGSQVEAFF. The CDR3 nucleotides read TGTGCCAGCAGCTTGGCAGGGTCTCAGGTTGAAGCTTTCTTT.

The V call is TRBV7-3, the J call TRBJ1-1; 7 nucleotides line up with TRBD1. The CDR3 loop spans 13 amino acids. Germline values: CDR1 SGHTA, CDR2 FQGTGA. The ends lost 5 bases at V and 5 bases at J; junction bases unmatched: 5. The CDR3 here is CASSVDRVTEAFF. The CDR3 bases are TGTGCCAGCAGCGTCGACAGGGTTACTGAAGCTTTCTTT.

The CDR3 DNA follows: TGTGCCAGCAGTTTGATGGGCGTGGGCGAGCAGTACTTC. Its translation is CASSLMGVGEQYF. This chain connects TRBV27 to TRBJ2-7; no reliable D call. Germline V CDR1 and CDR2: MNHEY, SMNVEV (reference sequence). V shed 3 bases and J shed 6 bases, with 12 bases lying between them. This CDR3 contains 13 residues.

CDR3 loop: CASSLSLGSVITDTQYF. DNA for the CDR3: TGTGCCAGCAGTTTATCCTTGGGGAGCGTAATCACAGATACGCAGTATTTT. The genes are TRBV27 and TRBJ2-3; weak D call: TRBD2 (5 bases). The CDR3 contains 17 residues. Germline assignment: CDR1 MNHEY and CDR2 SMNVEV (reference sequence). The germline V and J ends were trimmed by 0 bases and 2 bases, with 15 bases remaining between them.